The present T cell receptor (beta chain) was sequenced within a study of CD8 T cells in cerebrospinal fluid in Alzheimer's disease. Its frequency marks this clonotype as medium-sized. This CDR3 has 13 residues. Germline assignment: CDR1 MDHEN and CDR2 SYDVKM. From its re-call of the 10x single-cell sequencing reads, TCRdb lists each CDR3 protein once, without DNA. Its listing shows approximately 1,200 distinct CDR3 sequences. Sequencing was done on a sample of cerebrospinal fluid. The sequence was obtained from a human donor in good health. The chain uses TRBV28 and TRBJ1-4; TCRdb calls TRBD1, which cannot be checked without DNA. This CDR3 reads CASTLQGDEKLFF.